Listed here are 20 T cell receptor beta chains from one sample, sequenced in a study of OX40 agonist ivuxolimab in advanced cancers. The assay was immunoSEQ multiplex PCR, and TCRdb's table has in-frame clones only and misses some. The sample consists of more than 75,000 clones, under 90% of them appearing once. The specimen comprised CD4+ or CD8+ T cells sorted from blood, sampled in a trial of the OX40 agonist ivuxolimab. These receptors all stem from an adult with an advanced solid tumor such as melanoma, head and neck, liver or kidney cancer.

The chain joins TRBV21-1 to TRBJ1-2. TRBV21-1 is termed a pseudogene. The CDR3 has 13 amino acids. The DNA for the CDR3 is TGTGCCAGCAGCAAACAGAAAATCGACGGCTACACCTTC. Its protein is CASSKQKIDGYTF.

This chain joins TRBV2 and TRBJ1-2; D is ambiguous. The V end lost 4 bases, the J end lost 2 bases, and 14 bases lay between the germline ends. CDR3 size: 15 residues. Germline V CDR1 and CDR2: SNHLY, FYNNEI. In DNA form, the CDR3 reads TGTGCCAGCAGTGCGGAGGGCGTTCAGAACTATGGCTACACCTTC. This gives the protein CASSAEGVQNYGYTF.

In its sample, this clone was seen once. The chain joins TRBV7-2 to TRBJ2-1; 8 nucleotides match TRBD1. Trimming removed 5 bases from V and 2 bases from J; junction bases left unmatched: 8. CDR1 is SGHTA, CDR2 FQGNSA, per germline. The CDR3 loop spans 16 amino acids. CDR3 nucleotides: TGTGCCAGCAGCCCGTTGACAGGGGTCGCCTACAATGAGCAGTTCTTC. As protein: CASSPLTGVAYNEQFF.

This clone appeared a few times. The DNA of the CDR3 is TGTGCCAGCAGCCAATCCAAGGGGGTCTACGAGCAGTACTTC. Amino acid sequence: CASSQSKGVYEQYF. The rearrangement links TRBV4-2 to TRBJ2-7; D is possibly TRBD1 (6 bases). The CDR3 runs 14 residues. The germline CDR1 and CDR2 sequences are LGHNA and YNFKEQ. The germline V and J ends were trimmed by 2 bases and 3 bases, with 11 bases remaining between them.

The rearrangement links TRBV28 to TRBJ2-7; TRBD1 matches at 7 bases. CDR3 length: 15 amino acids. Losses at the gene ends were 5 bases for V and 0 bases for J; bases not matched to a gene: 7. Germline values: CDR1 MDHEN, CDR2 SYDVKM. The CDR3 sequence: CASSRTGVRSYEQYF. Here the CDR3 DNA reads TGTGCCAGCAGTAGAACAGGGGTTCGCTCCTACGAGCAGTACTTC.

The chain is built from TRBV4-1 and TRBJ2-7; D gene unclear. The length of the CDR3 is 13 residues. Germline V lookup: CDR1 MGHRA, CDR2 YSYEKL. V was shortened by 2 bases and J by 6 bases, with 11 bases between the two germline ends. In DNA form, the CDR3 reads TGCGCCAGCAGCCAAATGGTTTTGACCGAGCAGTACTTC. It encodes CASSQMVLTEQYF.

The gene calls are TRBV5-4 and TRBJ1-1, with 8 bases that match TRBD1. Germline CDR1 reads SGHNT; CDR2 reads YYREEE (reference sequence). CDR3 length: 15 residues. V gave up 3 bases and J gave up 2 bases; unmatched junction bases: 6. The CDR3 sequence: CASSSQGALNTEAFF. In DNA form, the CDR3 reads TGTGCCAGCAGCTCTCAGGGGGCCCTAAACACTGAAGCTTTCTTT.

The chain recombines TRBV27 with TRBJ2-2; 8 bases are a match to TRBD2. The CDR3 contains 17 residues. Germline assignment: CDR1 MNHEY and CDR2 SMNVEV (reference sequence). Trimming took 6 bases from V and 5 from J; bases not matched to a gene: 14. The CDR3 DNA reads as TGTGCCAGCAGCACCCGAGACGGGGGGGCCCAAACCGGGGAGCTGTTTTTT. It yields the protein CASSTRDGGAQTGELFF.

J is TRBJ2-1 and V is TRBV7-8; D may be TRBD1 or TRBD2 (5 bases each). This CDR3 region has 15 residues. From germline, CDR1 is SGHVS and CDR2 FQNEAQ. Trimming took off 5 bases at V and 11 bases at J, with 22 bases between the two ends. CDR3 in amino acids: CASSTYTGPSMKQFF. For the CDR3, the DNA is TGTGCCAGCAGCACCTATACGGGACCCTCAATGAAGCAGTTCTTC.

The chain carries TRBV18 and TRBJ2-5, with 7 nucleotides matching TRBD1. The trim removed 0 bases at V and 5 bases at J, leaving 6 bases unmatched. The germline V gene encodes CDR1 KGHSH and CDR2 LQKENI. The CDR3 sequence is 15 residues long. CDR3 protein: CASSPPFPTGETQYF. DNA of the CDR3: TGTGCCAGCTCACCACCGTTTCCGACAGGGGAGACCCAGTACTTC.

This clone is a singleton in its sample. CDR3 sequence reads: CASSLAIGRSYNSPLHF. DNA for the CDR3: TGTGCCAGCAGCTTGGCCATAGGCAGGTCCTATAATTCACCCCTCCACTTT. The V and J genes are TRBV5-6 and TRBJ1-6; D remains unclear. The V gene lost 0 bases and the J gene lost 1 base, with 11 bases spanning the gap. The CDR3 loop spans 17 amino acids. CDR1 and CDR2 (germline): SGHDT, YYEEEE. Full variable domain (missing parts from reference TRBV5-6 and TRBJ1-6): DAGVTQSPTHLIKTRGQQVTLRCSPKSGHDTVSWYQQALGQGPQFIFQYYEEEERQRGNFPDRFSGHQFPNYSSELNVNALLLGDSALYLCASSLAIGRSYNSPLHFGNGTRLTVT.

The chain combines TRBV2 with TRBJ1-6; D is unresolved. The CDR3 is 12 amino acids. The V end lost 6 bases, the J end lost 5 bases, and 5 bases lay between the germline ends. Germline CDR1 and CDR2: SNHLY and FYNNEI. The chain's CDR3 is CASRGNNSPLHF. In nucleotides, the CDR3 is TGTGCCAGCAGGGGGAATAATTCACCCCTCCACTTT. The full variable domain, its missing parts supplied by reference TRBV2 and TRBJ1-6, is EPEVTQTPSHQVTQMGQEVILRCVPISNHLYFYWYRQILGQKVEFLVSFYNNEISEKSEIFDDQFSVERPDGSNFTLKIRSTKLEDSAMYFCASRGNNSPLHFGNGTRLTVT.

The chain is built from TRBV29-1 and TRBJ2-5, with 7 bases fitting TRBD1. CDR3 size: 14 residues. In germline, CDR1 is SQVTM, CDR2 ANQGSEA. V was pared by 7 bases and J by 5 bases, with 13 bases of the junction left unmatched. This chain's CDR3 is CSGGGQALWETQYF. DNA for the CDR3: TGCAGCGGTGGAGGACAGGCCTTATGGGAGACCCAGTACTTC.

Written as DNA, the CDR3 is TGTGCCAGTAGTATACGTCTTACTAGCACAGATACGCAGTATTTT. Translation: CASSIRLTSTDTQYF. V usage is TRBV19 and J usage is TRBJ2-3; D not resolved. Trimming removed 2 bases from V and 0 bases from J, with 9 bases in between. The CDR3 sequence is 15 residues long. Germline CDR1 and CDR2: LNHDA and SQIVND (reference sequence).

The rearrangement joins TRBV6-6 to TRBJ2-5, with TRBD1 matching over 10 bases. The germline gives CDR1 MNHNY, CDR2 SVGAGI (reference sequence). V shed 6 bases and J 6 bases; nucleotides not matched to a gene: 7. This CDR3 is built from 14 residues. The CDR3 loop reads CASSSDRGQKTQYF. CDR3 nucleotide sequence: TGTGCCAGCAGCAGCGACAGGGGGCAAAAGACCCAGTACTTC.

There are a few counts of this clone. The CDR3 region is CASSQLGQGATF. DNA of the CDR3: TGCGCCAGCAGCCAACTGGGACAGGGGGCCACCTTC. V and J are TRBV4-1 and TRBJ1-2; the match to TRBD1 covers 12 bases. Germline V gene data show CDR1 as MGHRA and CDR2 as YSYEKL. The V and J ends lost 2 bases and 13 bases, in that order; junction bases with no gene match: 2. CDR3 length equals 12 residues.

The gene calls are TRBV28 and TRBJ2-2; D could derive from TRBD1 or TRBD2 (6 bases each). Trimming cost V 3 bases and J 4 bases, with 15 bases left between them. The CDR3 length is 16 residues. Per the germline V gene, CDR1 is MDHEN and CDR2 is SYDVKM. This CDR3 reads CASSFPGKGGTGELFF. The CDR3 DNA is TGTGCCAGCAGTTTCCCCGGGAAGGGGGGCACCGGGGAGCTGTTTTTT.

V gene TRBV18 combines with J gene TRBJ2-3, with D possibly TRBD2 on 6 matching bases. Trimming pared 3 bases from V and 5 bases from J, leaving 12 bases between. Per the germline V gene, CDR1 is KGHSH and CDR2 is LQKENI. The CDR3 extends over 14 amino acids. DNA for the CDR3: TGTGCCAGCTCACCTCCGGGACTCTTAGATACGCAGTATTTT. It codes for CASSPPGLLDTQYF.

J is TRBJ2-7 and V is TRBV6-4; no clear D. Trimming pared 2 bases from V and 5 bases from J, leaving 7 bases between. Germline CDR1 MRHNA, CDR2 SNTAGT. This CDR3 region has 12 residues. DNA for the CDR3: TGTGCCAGCAGTGACAAAAGACACGAGCAGTACGTC. Its translation is CASSDKRHEQYV.

V gene TRBV10-1 combines with J gene TRBJ1-1; D is unresolved. Between the trimmed V and J ends, which lost 2 bases and 8 bases, there was a span of 6 bases. From germline, CDR1 is WNHNN and CDR2 SYGVQD (reference sequence). This CDR3 spans 11 amino acids. CDR3 DNA: TGCGCCAGCAGTGAGGGCGGGGAAGCTTTCTTT. This codes for CASSEGGEAFF.